This TCR beta chain comes out of a study of T cell changes during pregnancy in multiple sclerosis. Clones were sequenced by immunoSEQ multiplex PCR, and TCRdb holds only the in-frame ones, with some missing. The sample shows about 67,000 clones, 90% to 95% of them seen only once. In germline, CDR1 is MDHEN, CDR2 SYDVKM. This CDR3 contains 14 residues. The V end lost 2 bases, the J end lost 2 bases, and 7 bases lay between the germline ends. Sequenced material: peripheral blood, taken in the first trimester of pregnancy. The sequence came from a female donor in good health, enrolled as a control in a pregnancy study. The chain employs TRBV28 and TRBJ1-5; D call uncertain. The DNA for the CDR3 is TGTGCCAGCAGTTTAGTAATCGGCAATCAGCCCCAGCATTTT. This gives the protein CASSLVIGNQPQHF.